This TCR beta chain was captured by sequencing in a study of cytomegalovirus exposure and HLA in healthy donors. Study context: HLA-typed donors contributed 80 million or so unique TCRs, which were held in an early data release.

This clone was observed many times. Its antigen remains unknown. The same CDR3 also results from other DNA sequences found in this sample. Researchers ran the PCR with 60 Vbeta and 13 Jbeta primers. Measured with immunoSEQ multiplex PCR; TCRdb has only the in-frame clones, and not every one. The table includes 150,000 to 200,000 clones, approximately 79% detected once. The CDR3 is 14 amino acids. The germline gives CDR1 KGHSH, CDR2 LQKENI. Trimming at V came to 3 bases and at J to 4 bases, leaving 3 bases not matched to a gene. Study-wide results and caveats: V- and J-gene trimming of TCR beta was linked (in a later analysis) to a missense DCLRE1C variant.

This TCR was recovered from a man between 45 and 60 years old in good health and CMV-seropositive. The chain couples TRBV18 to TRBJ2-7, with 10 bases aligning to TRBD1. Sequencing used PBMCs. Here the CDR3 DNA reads TGTGCCAGCTCACCTAGACAGGGGGCATACGAGCAGTACGTC. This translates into CASSPRQGAYEQYV.